Sequencing of this T cell receptor (beta chain) was carried out in a study of CXCR3-negative and CXCR3-positive naive CD8 T cells. The CDR3 spans 13 residues. Germline V gives CDR1 MNHEY, CDR2 SVGEGT. UMI-labeled 5' RACE yielded the TRB cDNA libraries. TCRdb reprocessed the 5' RACE reads and keeps a single row for each CDR3 protein, giving no DNA. The data include around 41,000 distinct CDR3 sequences; the top ten clones carry roughly 10%. All CD8+ T cell subsets were sorted in triplicate at fewer than 350,000 cells each. Study results and limitations: Both of the naive subsets showed about the same high diversity, but memory CD8+ cells had much less. Cryopreserved cells partially lost CXCR3 expression, and fresh PBMCs were used in most assays.

Comments on this clonotype: Its target is not known.

The material sequenced was memory CD8+ T cells from blood. The sequence was obtained from a human donor in good health. Some clones in this sample may be carry-over from other donors' samples. V usage is TRBV6-2 or TRBV6-3 and J usage is TRBJ2-1; no DNA is available, so the TRBD1 call from TCRdb remains unchecked. Here the CDR3 reads CASSPYLNNEQFF.